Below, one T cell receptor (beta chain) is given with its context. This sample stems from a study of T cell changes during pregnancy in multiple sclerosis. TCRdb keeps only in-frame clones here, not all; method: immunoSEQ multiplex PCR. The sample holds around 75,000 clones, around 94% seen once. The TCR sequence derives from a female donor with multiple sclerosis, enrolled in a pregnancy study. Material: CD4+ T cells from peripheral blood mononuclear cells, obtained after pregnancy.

The CDR3 coding sequence is TGTGCCAGCAGCTTAGGCCGACAGGGTAACACCGGGGAGCTGTTTTTT. Translated, it gives CASSLGRQGNTGELFF. The V call is TRBV11-3, the J call TRBJ2-2; TRBD1 agrees at 7 bases. The CDR3 has 16 amino acids. V lost 1 base to trimming and J lost 2 bases; unmatched junction nucleotides: 4. Looked up from germline, CDR1 is SGHNT and CDR2 is YENEEA.